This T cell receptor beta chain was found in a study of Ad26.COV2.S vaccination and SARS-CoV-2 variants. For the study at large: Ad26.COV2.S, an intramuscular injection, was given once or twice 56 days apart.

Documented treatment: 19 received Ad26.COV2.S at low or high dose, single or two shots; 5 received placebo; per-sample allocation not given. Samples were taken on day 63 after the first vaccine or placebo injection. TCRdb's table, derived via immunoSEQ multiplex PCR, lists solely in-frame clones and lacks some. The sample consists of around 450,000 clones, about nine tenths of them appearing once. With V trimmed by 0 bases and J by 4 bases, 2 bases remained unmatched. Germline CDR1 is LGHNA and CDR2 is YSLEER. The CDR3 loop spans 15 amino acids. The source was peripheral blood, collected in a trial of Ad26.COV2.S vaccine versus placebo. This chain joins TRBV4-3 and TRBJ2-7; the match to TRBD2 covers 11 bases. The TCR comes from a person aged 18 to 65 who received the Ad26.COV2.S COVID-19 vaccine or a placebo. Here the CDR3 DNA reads TGCGCCAGCAGCCAAGATCTAGCGGGGGGATACGAGCAGTACTTC. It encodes CASSQDLAGGYEQYF.